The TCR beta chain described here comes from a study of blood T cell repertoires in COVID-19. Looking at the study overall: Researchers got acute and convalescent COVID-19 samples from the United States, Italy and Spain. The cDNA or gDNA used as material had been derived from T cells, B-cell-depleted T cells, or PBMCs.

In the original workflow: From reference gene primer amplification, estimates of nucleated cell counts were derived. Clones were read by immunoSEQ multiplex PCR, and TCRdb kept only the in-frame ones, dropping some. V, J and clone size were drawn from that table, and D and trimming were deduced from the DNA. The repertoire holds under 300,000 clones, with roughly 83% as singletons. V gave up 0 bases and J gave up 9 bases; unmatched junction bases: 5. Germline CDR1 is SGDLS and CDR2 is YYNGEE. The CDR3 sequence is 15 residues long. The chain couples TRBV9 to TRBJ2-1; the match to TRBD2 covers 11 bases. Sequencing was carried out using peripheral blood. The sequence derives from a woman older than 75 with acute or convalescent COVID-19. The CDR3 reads CASSVVAGGPTEQFF. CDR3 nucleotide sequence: TGTGCCAGCAGCGTAGTAGCGGGGGGGCCTACTGAGCAGTTCTTC.